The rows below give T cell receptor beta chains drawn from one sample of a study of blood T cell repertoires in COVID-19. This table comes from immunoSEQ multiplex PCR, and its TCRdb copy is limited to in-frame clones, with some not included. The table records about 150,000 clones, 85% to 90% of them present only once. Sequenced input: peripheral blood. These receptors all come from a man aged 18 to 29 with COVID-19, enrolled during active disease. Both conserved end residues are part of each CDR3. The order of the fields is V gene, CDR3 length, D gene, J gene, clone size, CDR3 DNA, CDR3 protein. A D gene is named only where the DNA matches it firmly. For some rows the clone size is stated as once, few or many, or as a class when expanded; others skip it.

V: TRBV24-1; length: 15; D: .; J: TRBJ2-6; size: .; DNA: TGTGCCATCGGCGGCTATTCCTCTGGGGCCAACGTCCTGACTTTC; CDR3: CAIGGYSSGANVLTF
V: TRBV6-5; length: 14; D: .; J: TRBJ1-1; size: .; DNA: TGTGCCAGCAGTTACTCGATCGGACAAGTTGAAGCTTTCTTT; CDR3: CASSYSIGQVEAFF
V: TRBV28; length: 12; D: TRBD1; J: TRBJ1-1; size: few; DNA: TGTGCCAGCAGTCCAGACAGGGCGGAAGCTTTCTTT; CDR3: CASSPDRAEAFF
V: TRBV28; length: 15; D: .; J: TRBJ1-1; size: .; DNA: TGTGCCAGCAGTTTGCCCGCGGAGGGCTTCACTGAAGCTTTCTTT; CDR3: CASSLPAEGFTEAFF
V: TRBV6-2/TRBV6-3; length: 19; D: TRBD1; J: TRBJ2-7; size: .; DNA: TGTGCCAGCAGTTACCCCGTGGGACAGGGGAGGGCTTACTCCTACGAGCAGTACTTC; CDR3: CASSYPVGQGRAYSYEQYF
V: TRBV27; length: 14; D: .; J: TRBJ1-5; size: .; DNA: TGTGCCAGCCAACCCTCCTATAGCAATCAGCCCCAGCATTTT; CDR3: CASQPSYSNQPQHF
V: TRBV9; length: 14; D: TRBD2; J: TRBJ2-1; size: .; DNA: TGTGCCAGCAGCGTAGGGACTAGCGGCGATGAGCAGTTCTTC; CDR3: CASSVGTSGDEQFF
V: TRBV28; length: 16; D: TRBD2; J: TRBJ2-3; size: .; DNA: TGTGCCAGCAGTTTAGGGACTACGGTTTTAACAGATACGCAGTATTTT; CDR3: CASSLGTTVLTDTQYF
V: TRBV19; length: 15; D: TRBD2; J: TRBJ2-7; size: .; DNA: TGTGCCAGTAGTGTGATAGCGGGGAGCTCCTACGAGCAGTACTTC; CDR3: CASSVIAGSSYEQYF
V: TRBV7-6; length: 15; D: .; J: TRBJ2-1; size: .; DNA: TGTGCCAGCAGCTTGGTACTAGCAAGTGTTAATGAGCAGTTCTTC; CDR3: CASSLVLASVNEQFF
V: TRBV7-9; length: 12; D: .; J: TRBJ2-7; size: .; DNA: TGTGCCAGCAGCGCGGGTGACGGCGAGCAGTACTTC; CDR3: CASSAGDGEQYF
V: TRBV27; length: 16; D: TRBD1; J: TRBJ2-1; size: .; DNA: TGTGCCAGCAGTCCACCCCCGGGACAGGGCGTCCATGAGCAGTTCTTC; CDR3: CASSPPPGQGVHEQFF
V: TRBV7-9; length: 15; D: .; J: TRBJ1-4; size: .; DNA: TGTGCCAGCAGCTTAGGAACAGGATTGGATGAAAAACTGTTTTTT; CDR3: CASSLGTGLDEKLFF
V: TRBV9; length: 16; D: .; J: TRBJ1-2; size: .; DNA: TGTGCCAGCAGCCCGAGCCCCTCGGGGGGCGTTTATGGCTACACCTTC; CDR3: CASSPSPSGGVYGYTF
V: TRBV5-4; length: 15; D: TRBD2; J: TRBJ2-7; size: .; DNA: TGTGCCAGCAGCTTGTCTAGCGGGAGTTCCTACGAGCAGTACTTC; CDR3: CASSLSSGSSYEQYF
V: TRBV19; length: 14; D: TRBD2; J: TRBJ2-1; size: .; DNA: TGTGCCAGTATGACGGGAGGCTCCTACAATGAGCAGTTCTTC; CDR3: CASMTGGSYNEQFF
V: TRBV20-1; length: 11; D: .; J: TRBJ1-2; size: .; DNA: TGCAGTGCGCAGCAGGATTATGGCTACACCTTC; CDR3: CSAQQDYGYTF
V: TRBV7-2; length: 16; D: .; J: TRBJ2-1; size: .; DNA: TGTGCCAGCAGCTTAGATTATGGGACTCCCTACAATGAGCAGTTCTTC; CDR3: CASSLDYGTPYNEQFF
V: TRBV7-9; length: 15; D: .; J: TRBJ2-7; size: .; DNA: TGTGCCAGCAGCTTAGGGGGCAGCGTCTACTACGAGCAGTACTTC; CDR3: CASSLGGSVYYEQYF
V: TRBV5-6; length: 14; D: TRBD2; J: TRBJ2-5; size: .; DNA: TGTGCCAGCAGCCACGGGAGGGCCTGGGAGACCCAGTACTTC; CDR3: CASSHGRAWETQYF
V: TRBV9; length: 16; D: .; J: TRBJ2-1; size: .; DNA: TGTGCCAGCAGCGCCAGGGACTTTAGCTCCTACAATGAGCAGTTCTTC; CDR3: CASSARDFSSYNEQFF
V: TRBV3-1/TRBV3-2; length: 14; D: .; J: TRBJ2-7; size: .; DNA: TGTGCCAGCAGCCTCCGGGACACCCTCCACGAGCAGTACTTC; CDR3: CASSLRDTLHEQYF
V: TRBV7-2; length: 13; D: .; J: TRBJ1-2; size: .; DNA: TGTGCCAGCAGCCTTAGGACAGCGAATGGCTACACCTTC; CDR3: CASSLRTANGYTF
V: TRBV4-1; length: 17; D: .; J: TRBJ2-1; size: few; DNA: TGCGCCAGCAGACTAAATCCAATAAACACCTACTACAATGAGCAGTTCTTC; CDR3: CASRLNPINTYYNEQFF
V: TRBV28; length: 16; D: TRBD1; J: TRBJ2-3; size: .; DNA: TGTGCCAGCAGTTTGGTGTTCGGACAGGTCACAGATACGCAGTATTTT; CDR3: CASSLVFGQVTDTQYF
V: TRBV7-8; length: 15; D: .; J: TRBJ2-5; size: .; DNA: TGTGCCAGCAGCCGAGGAGGGGGCGCGGCGGAGACCCAGTACTTC; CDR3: CASSRGGGAAETQYF
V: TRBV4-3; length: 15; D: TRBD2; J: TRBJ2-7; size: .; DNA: TGCGCCAGCAGCCAAGCTACTAGCGGGTACTACGAGCAGTACTTC; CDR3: CASSQATSGYYEQYF
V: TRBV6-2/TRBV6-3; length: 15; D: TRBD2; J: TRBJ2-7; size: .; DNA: TGTGCCAGCAGTTACAGGGCGGCGGGAGCTTACGAGCAGTACTTC; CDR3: CASSYRAAGAYEQYF
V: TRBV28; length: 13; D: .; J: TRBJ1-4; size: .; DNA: TGTGCCAGCAGTTTAGTAGGGGATGAAAAACTGTTTTTT; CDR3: CASSLVGDEKLFF